The 21 T cell receptor beta chains below all came from one sample that was sequenced in a study of blood T cell repertoires in COVID-19. The repertoire was sequenced with immunoSEQ multiplex PCR; TCRdb's copy has only in-frame clones and lacks some. This table holds approximately 170,000 clones, about 74% found once. Sequences were obtained from peripheral blood. The source of these receptors is a woman older than 75 with acute or convalescent COVID-19.

This clone appeared many times. The V and J genes are TRBV19 and TRBJ1-1; D may be TRBD1 (5 bases). Germline CDR1 reads LNHDA; CDR2 reads SQIVND (reference sequence). The CDR3 contains 13 residues. Trimming removed 6 bases at V and 6 bases at J, with 14 bases between. CDR3 sequence (DNA): TGTGCCAGTAGCGAGCCAGGGAATCCTGAAGCTTTCTTT. It encodes CASSEPGNPEAFF.

This chain uses TRBV30 with TRBJ1-6, with 8 bases that match TRBD1. This CDR3 has 14 amino acids. The V and J ends lost 7 bases and 2 bases, in that order; junction bases with no gene match: 4. The germline gives CDR1 GTSNPN, CDR2 SVGIG (reference sequence). The DNA of the CDR3 is TGTGCCTTGCAGGGGGCCACCTATAATTCACCCCTCCACTTT. This sequence encodes CALQGATYNSPLHF.

In its sample, this clone was seen many times. This sequence joins TRBV27 and TRBJ2-7; D call uncertain. Trimming took 5 bases from V and 7 from J, leaving 12 bases between them. Germline V gives CDR1 MNHEY, CDR2 SMNVEV (reference sequence). This CDR3 is built from 12 residues. CDR3 in amino acids: CASSPSKPEQYF. CDR3 coding DNA: TGTGCCAGCAGTCCTTCAAAGCCTGAGCAGTACTTC.

This clone was detected only once. The rearrangement joins TRBV7-2 to TRBJ1-4, with TRBD1 identical over 10 bases. CDR3 length: 15 residues. The trim removed 5 bases at V and 8 bases at J, leaving 8 bases unmatched. CDR1 is SGHTA and CDR2 is FQGNSA in the germline V gene. CDR3 residues: CASSTRQGAAEKLFF. The CDR3 DNA follows: TGTGCCAGCAGCACGAGACAGGGGGCGGCCGAAAAACTGTTTTTT.

The rearrangement links TRBV5-1 to TRBJ2-7, with 14 bases fitting TRBD2. Germline V gives CDR1 SGHRS, CDR2 YFSETQ. The CDR3 sequence is 18 residues long. V lost 4 bases, J lost 1 base, and 10 bases stayed unmatched. Here the CDR3 DNA reads TGCGCCAGCAGCGCGGGACTAGCGGGAGTAGCAGCGTCCTACGAGCAGTACTTC. This encodes CASSAGLAGVAASYEQYF.

The CDR3 sequence: CASSLPVLAESTDTQYF. Here the CDR3 DNA reads TGTGCCAGCAGCTTGCCCGTACTAGCGGAGTCCACAGATACGCAGTATTTT. J is TRBJ2-3 and V is TRBV7-8; TRBD2 agrees at 8 bases. The germline V gene encodes CDR1 SGHVS and CDR2 FQNEAQ. With 3 bases clipped from V and 2 bases from J, the junction kept 10 bases outside the gene matches. This CDR3 is built from 17 residues.

The chain combines TRBV5-5 with TRBJ1-1; a weak D match, TRBD1 (6 bases). The length of the CDR3 is 13 residues. V dropped 4 bases and J dropped 2 bases, with 9 bases sitting between them. Per germline, CDR1 SGHKS and CDR2 YYEKEE (reference sequence). The CDR3 nucleotides are TGTGCCAGCAGCCCAGGGGTCAACACTGAAGCTTTCTTT. Encoded protein: CASSPGVNTEAFF.

V gene TRBV4-1 combines with J gene TRBJ2-5; the D gene is possibly TRBD2 (7 bases). The V gene lost 0 bases and the J gene lost 3 bases, with 8 bases spanning the gap. The CDR3 extends over 14 amino acids. Germline V CDR1 and CDR2: MGHRA, YSYEKL. The CDR3 DNA sequence: TGCGCCAGCAGCCAAGAAGGGGGGGAAGAGACCCAGTACTTC. It translates to CASSQEGGEETQYF.

V and J are TRBV6-5 and TRBJ2-7; possibly TRBD1 for D (6 bases). The CDR3 is made up of 14 amino acids. With 4 bases removed from V and 0 bases from J, the gap between germline ends came to 10 bases. The germline V gene has CDR1 MNHEY and CDR2 SVGAGI. The CDR3 sequence: CASSSQGYSYEQYF. The CDR3 nucleotides are TGTGCCAGCAGTTCCCAGGGGTACTCCTACGAGCAGTACTTC.

This chain connects TRBV4-3 to TRBJ1-4, with 7 bases matching TRBD1. The CDR3 contains 13 residues. Germline values: CDR1 LGHNA, CDR2 YSLEER. Losses at the gene ends were 0 bases for V and 17 bases for J; bases not matched to a gene: 9. The chain's CDR3 is CASSQDFPGQIFF. DNA of the CDR3: TGCGCCAGCAGCCAAGACTTCCCGGGACAGATCTTTTTT.

This chain joins TRBV7-2 and TRBJ2-7; 14 bases align to TRBD2. The CDR3 has 15 amino acids. From germline, CDR1 is SGHTA and CDR2 FQGNSA. The CDR3 reads CAIGTSGSGAHEQYF. CDR3 nucleotide sequence: TGTGCTATCGGGACTAGCGGGAGCGGGGCCCACGAGCAGTACTTC.

This clone was found once. V is TRBV5-1 and J is TRBJ2-7; 12 nucleotides align to TRBD1. The CDR3 length is 15 residues. The germline V gene has CDR1 SGHRS and CDR2 YFSETQ. J was trimmed by 6 bases and V by 3 bases; bases with no gene match: 7. The chain's CDR3 is CASSYGTGGVGEQYF. The CDR3 nucleotides read TGCGCCAGCAGCTACGGGACAGGGGGCGTTGGCGAGCAGTACTTC.

This rearrangement joins TRBV27 to TRBJ2-5; TRBD1 matches at 7 bases. This CDR3 region has 14 residues. Germline V CDR1 and CDR2: MNHEY, SMNVEV (reference sequence). J lost 2 bases, V lost 5 bases, and 5 bases had no gene match. CDR3 in amino acids: CASSKPGQQETQYF. The CDR3 DNA follows: TGTGCCAGCAGTAAACCGGGACAGCAAGAGACCCAGTACTTC.

V and J are TRBV2 and TRBJ1-1, with 7 bases fitting TRBD1. The CDR3 is 13 amino acids. The germline V gene has CDR1 SNHLY and CDR2 FYNNEI. The V gene end was trimmed by 6 bases and the J gene end by 4 bases; junction bases not matched to a gene: 5. The CDR3 DNA sequence: TGTGCCAGCAGGGGACAGTTTGGCACTGAAGCTTTCTTT. Protein sequence: CASRGQFGTEAFF.

The chain is built from TRBV24-1 and TRBJ2-3, with 14 positions matching TRBD2. Germline CDR1 reads KGHDR; CDR2 reads SFDVKD. The CDR3 length is 18 residues. J was trimmed by 3 bases and V by 4 bases; bases with no gene match: 8. CDR3 amino acids: CATSDPNGLAGGTDTQYF. DNA of the CDR3: TGTGCCACCAGTGACCCCAATGGACTAGCGGGAGGAACAGATACGCAGTATTTT.

This sequence joins TRBV13 and TRBJ2-1; 9 bases agree with TRBD2. CDR3 length: 17 amino acids. Germline V lookup: CDR1 PRHDT, CDR2 FYEKMQ (reference sequence). V lost 7 bases to trimming and J lost 2 bases; unmatched junction nucleotides: 12. CDR3 coding DNA: TGTGCCAGCACCAACACCCTAGCGGGGCCTACCTACAATGAGCAGTTCTTC. This gives the protein CASTNTLAGPTYNEQFF.

This clone was observed once. The V call is TRBV12-3 or TRBV12-4, the J call TRBJ2-1; 8 positions match TRBD1. Losses at the gene ends were 5 bases for V and 8 bases for J; bases not matched to a gene: 5. The CDR3 spans 13 residues. The CDR3 DNA reads TGTGCCAGCAGTGACAGGGGCGGGTATGAGCAGTTCTTC. This translates into CASSDRGGYEQFF.

This clone was seen more than once but under ten times. The chain joins TRBV5-1 to TRBJ2-2, with 7 bases matching TRBD2. The V segment lost 1 base and the J segment 5 bases; nucleotides outside the gene matches: 5. Germline CDR1 is SGHRS and CDR2 is YFSETQ. This CDR3 region has 15 residues. CDR3 nucleotide sequence: TGCGCCAGCAGCTTGAATCTAGCGGTTACCGGGGAGCTGTTTTTT. Amino acid sequence: CASSLNLAVTGELFF.

The chain links TRBV6-4 to TRBJ2-3, with a tentative D call TRBD2 (6 bases). CDR1 is MRHNA and CDR2 is SNTAGT in the germline V gene. Trimming left V 11 bases short and J 6 bases short, with 24 bases between. This CDR3 comprises 15 residues. CDR3 sequence (DNA): TGTGCCCGGCTCCCCACTAGCAGCCTCATGGATACGCAGTATTTT. This sequence encodes CARLPTSSLMDTQYF.

The chain combines TRBV10-3 with TRBJ1-2, with 8 nucleotides matching TRBD1. J lost 4 bases, V lost 4 bases, and 8 bases had no gene match. Germline lookup yields CDR1 ENHRY and CDR2 SYGVKD. The CDR3 length is 15 residues. This CDR3 is CAISGQTGAGYGYTF. As DNA, the CDR3 is TGTGCCATCAGTGGGCAGACAGGGGCCGGCTATGGCTACACCTTC.

The rearrangement links TRBV9 to TRBJ1-2; 8 bases are a match to TRBD1. CDR3 size: 17 residues. V lost 1 base to trimming and J lost 0 bases; unmatched junction nucleotides: 8. CDR1 is SGDLS, CDR2 YYNGEE, per germline. The CDR3 loop is CASSVTGQGSSNYGYTF. CDR3 DNA: TGTGCCAGCAGCGTAACAGGACAGGGTTCTTCTAACTATGGCTACACCTTC.